What follows are 21 T cell receptor beta chains derived from one specimen sequenced in a study of cytomegalovirus exposure and HLA in healthy donors. The PCR made use of 60 Vbeta and 13 Jbeta primers. Sequencing used immunoSEQ multiplex PCR; TCRdb keeps in-frame clones, though not all of them. The sample contains about 190,000 clones, more than 75% of which appear only once. Sequencing input: PBMCs. The receptors come from a woman between 45 and 60 years old in good health and CMV-seropositive.

V gene TRBV5-1 combines with J gene TRBJ1-1, with 7 nucleotides matching TRBD1. Germline V gene data show CDR1 as SGHRS and CDR2 as YFSETQ. V lost 0 bases, J lost 2 bases, and 7 bases stayed unmatched. CDR3 length: 16 amino acids. The CDR3 DNA reads as TGCGCCAGCAGCTTGGCCGGTGCAGGGGGAAACACTGAAGCTTTCTTT. Amino acids: CASSLAGAGGNTEAFF.

The chain has TRBV5-1 and TRBJ2-3; 8 nucleotides match TRBD1. This CDR3 has 15 residues. Germline CDR1 is SGHRS and CDR2 is YFSETQ. V lost 3 bases, J lost 2 bases, and 5 bases stayed unmatched. CDR3 protein: CASSSGTGITDTQYF. CDR3 coding DNA: TGCGCCAGCAGCTCGGGGACAGGAATCACAGATACGCAGTATTTT.

The rearrangement uses TRBV6-1 and TRBJ1-5; D remains ambiguous. This CDR3 spans 13 amino acids. The ends were cut back, 2 bases at V and 5 bases at J, with 7 bases in the middle. Germline V lookup: CDR1 MNHNS, CDR2 SASEGT. The CDR3 is CASSETGYQPQHF. The DNA of the CDR3 is TGTGCCAGCAGTGAAACGGGATATCAGCCCCAGCATTTT.

This chain joins TRBV7-9 and TRBJ2-1; 10 bases fit TRBD2. V dropped 6 bases and J dropped 4; count of bases not matched to a gene: 6. Per the germline V gene, CDR1 is SEHNR and CDR2 is FQNEAQ (reference sequence). The CDR3 totals 15 residues. CDR3 in DNA: TGTGCCAGCAGTCCCGGACTAGCGGAGTACAATGAGCAGTTCTTC. Residues: CASSPGLAEYNEQFF.

This sequence joins TRBV2 and TRBJ1-5; TRBD1 matches at 8 bases. In germline, CDR1 is SNHLY, CDR2 FYNNEI. The CDR3 totals 15 residues. The J segment lost 2 bases and the V segment lost 6 bases, leaving 6 bases of the junction unmatched. CDR3 DNA: TGTGCCAGCAGCCTCCCGACAGGGGGCAATCAGCCCCAGCATTTT. Translated: CASSLPTGGNQPQHF.

This clone showed up just a few times. This rearrangement joins TRBV5-6 to TRBJ1-4; 7 bases fit TRBD1. The V gene's germline CDR1 is SGHDT and CDR2 YYEEEE. There are 16 residues in the CDR3. After removal of 0 bases from V and 4 bases from J, the junction contained 6 bases not matched to a gene. CDR3 loop: CASSLVPGTVNEKLFF. The CDR3 DNA follows: TGTGCCAGCAGCTTGGTCCCTGGGACAGTTAATGAAAAACTGTTTTTT.

The chain couples TRBV18 to TRBJ1-1; D not resolved. Germline values: CDR1 KGHSH, CDR2 LQKENI. This CDR3 comprises 13 residues. Trimming cost V 2 bases and J 7 bases, with 11 bases left between them. The CDR3 here is CASSPGEVGEAFF. In DNA form, the CDR3 reads TGTGCCAGCTCACCAGGGGAGGTGGGTGAAGCTTTCTTT.

The CDR3: CASSPIQGADYGYTF. Written as DNA, the CDR3 is TGTGCCAGCTCACCCATACAGGGGGCGGACTATGGCTACACCTTC. The V call is TRBV18, the J call TRBJ1-2, with 9 nucleotides matching TRBD1. Germline V CDR1 and CDR2: KGHSH, LQKENI. The V segment lost 3 bases and the J segment 3 bases; nucleotides outside the gene matches: 5. The length of the CDR3 is 15 residues. The full variable domain, with the rest looked up from reference TRBV18 and TRBJ1-2, is NAGVMQNPRHLVRRRGQEARLRCSPMKGHSHVYWYRQLPEEGLKFMVYLQKENIIDESGMPKERFSAEFPKEGPSILRIQQVVRGDSAAYFCASSPIQGADYGYTFGSGTRLTVV.

The chain carries TRBV5-1 and TRBJ2-6; TRBD2 is a possible D gene (5 bases). This CDR3 contains 16 residues. Germline values: CDR1 SGHRS, CDR2 YFSETQ. Trimming left V 0 bases short and J 1 base short, with 8 bases between. CDR3 sequence: CASSLDGKSGANVLTF. DNA for the CDR3: TGCGCCAGCAGCTTGGACGGGAAGTCTGGGGCCAACGTCCTGACTTTC.

The V and J genes are TRBV28 and TRBJ2-3, with 9 nucleotides matching TRBD2. The germline CDR1 and CDR2 sequences are MDHEN and SYDVKM. J was trimmed by 3 bases and V by 1 base; bases with no gene match: 8. CDR3 size: 17 residues. CDR3 DNA: TGTGCCAGCAGTTTATCCCTCGGCGGGGGGGCAACAGATACGCAGTATTTT. Its translation: CASSLSLGGGATDTQYF.

This chain joins TRBV27 and TRBJ1-6, with 9 bases identical to TRBD1. The germline CDR1 and CDR2 sequences are MNHEY and SMNVEV (reference sequence). The CDR3 totals 17 residues. With V trimmed by 8 bases and J by 9 bases, 17 bases remained unmatched. CDR3 loop: CASSITPGTGLGSPLHF. The CDR3 nucleotides read TGTGCCAGCTCCATAACGCCCGGGACAGGGTTGGGTTCACCCCTCCACTTT.

The V call is TRBV29-1, the J call TRBJ1-3; D is unresolved. This CDR3 region has 12 residues. V gave up 4 bases and J gave up 3 bases, with 7 bases separating them. Per germline, CDR1 SQVTM and CDR2 ANQGSEA. The CDR3 coding sequence is TGCAGCGTTGGTCAGATTGGAAACACCATATATTTT. Protein product: CSVGQIGNTIYF.

Note on this clone: Germline and junction disagree at one end, which may indicate a read error. This rearrangement joins TRBV7-9 to TRBJ2-5, with a tentative D call TRBD1 (5 bases). The closer fit of TRBJ2-7 to the DNA end suggests the J call may be wrong. Germline V gene data show CDR1 as SEHNR and CDR2 as FQNEAQ (reference sequence). CDR3 size: 14 residues. The CDR3 protein is CSSSSDSKGYEQYF. CDR3 bases: TGTTCCAGCAGCTCAGACAGTAAAGGCTACGAGCAGTACTTC.

This chain connects TRBV29-1 to TRBJ2-7; TRBD2 matches 8 bases. This CDR3 contains 14 residues. Germline CDR1 is SQVTM and CDR2 is ANQGSEA. With 4 bases clipped from V and 1 base from J, the junction kept 6 bases outside the gene matches. As DNA, the CDR3 is TGCAGCGTTGGGGGATTAGCGGGGTCCTACGAGCAGTACTTC. It yields the protein CSVGGLAGSYEQYF.

The chain has TRBV29-1 and TRBJ2-7; 9 bases match TRBD1. V trimming: 7 bases; J trimming: 6 bases; junction bases outside the gene matches: 10. From germline, CDR1 is SQVTM and CDR2 ANQGSEA. The CDR3 contains 13 residues. Written as DNA, the CDR3 is TGCAGCGGACAACAGGGGGCGAGGGGCGAGCAGTACTTC. Amino acid sequence: CSGQQGARGEQYF.

This clone was recorded once. The chain employs TRBV5-5 and TRBJ2-1, with a weak D call TRBD2 (5 bases). The CDR3 runs to 18 residues. CDR1 SGHKS and CDR2 YYEKEE come from the germline V gene (reference sequence). The V end was cut by 2 bases, the J end by 6 bases, with 24 bases between. CDR3 in DNA: TGTGCCAGCAGCTTTGGAGTGGTGTTGGACTGGGTCGGCAATGAGCAGTTCTTC. This codes for CASSFGVVLDWVGNEQFF.

This clone has only one observation. The rearrangement joins TRBV6-1 to TRBJ2-7; 10 nucleotides match TRBD1. V shed 6 bases, J shed 4 bases, and the junction held 9 bases outside the gene matches. Germline V gene sequence: CDR1 MNHNS, CDR2 SASEGT. This CDR3 is 15 amino acids long. CDR3 bases: TGTGCCAGCAGCCAGTCCCGGGACAGGGGTTACGAGCAGTACTTC. This codes for CASSQSRDRGYEQYF.

This rearrangement joins TRBV28 to TRBJ2-7; 11 nucleotides align to TRBD2. Trimming at V came to 6 bases and at J to 4 bases, leaving 2 bases not matched to a gene. Germline-derived CDR1 and CDR2 are MDHEN and SYDVKM. This CDR3 is 13 amino acids long. The DNA for the CDR3 is TGTGCCAGCAGACTAGCGGGGGATTACGAGCAGTACTTC. It translates to CASRLAGDYEQYF.

The chain employs TRBV13 and TRBJ2-7; 14 nucleotides agree with TRBD2. This CDR3 is built from 17 residues. V lost 5 bases to trimming and J lost 5 bases; unmatched junction nucleotides: 11. The germline CDR1 and CDR2 sequences are PRHDT and FYEKMQ (reference sequence). The CDR3 DNA reads as TGTGCCAGCAGCCCACGACTAGCGGGGGGGGTGGCCGACGAGCAGTACTTC. Translated: CASSPRLAGGVADEQYF.

The V gene is TRBV6-6, the J gene TRBJ1-3; no definite D call. V was shortened by 9 bases and J by 0 bases, with 15 bases between the two germline ends. This CDR3 region has 15 residues. CDR1 and CDR2 (germline): MNHNY, SVGAGI (reference sequence). CDR3 amino acids: CASRENRDSGNTIYF. The CDR3 bases are TGTGCCAGTCGTGAGAACCGTGACTCTGGAAACACCATATATTTT.

The CDR3 coding sequence is TGTGCCAGCAGGGCCGGGACAGACTATGGCTACACCTTC. Translated: CASRAGTDYGYTF. J is TRBJ1-2 and V is TRBV6-6; 7 bases are a match to TRBD1. Per the germline V gene, CDR1 is MNHNY and CDR2 is SVGAGI (reference sequence). With V trimmed by 6 bases and J by 3 bases, 4 bases remained unmatched. The length of the CDR3 is 13 residues.